These 8 T cell receptor beta chains share one sample of origin, sequenced in a study of OX40 agonist ivuxolimab in advanced cancers. The data were produced by immunoSEQ multiplex PCR, yet TCRdb's version contains in-frame clones alone and is incomplete. This table holds some 37,000 clones, around 89% found once. Sequenced here: CD4+ or CD8+ T cells sorted from blood, sampled in a trial of the OX40 agonist ivuxolimab. The receptors come from an adult with an advanced solid tumor such as melanoma, head and neck, liver or kidney cancer.

CDR3 region: CSVSLNRDSYEQYF. CDR3 nucleotide sequence: TGCAGCGTCTCGCTAAACAGGGATTCCTACGAGCAGTACTTC. This chain links TRBV29-1 with TRBJ2-7; D is possibly TRBD1 (6 bases). The CDR3 runs 14 residues. CDR1 and CDR2 from the germline V gene are SQVTM and ANQGSEA. Deletions cut 6 bases from V and 1 base from J, with 16 bases between.

The rearrangement joins TRBV6-6 to TRBJ2-1, with 12 bases identical to TRBD2. This CDR3 spans 16 amino acids. The ends lost 6 bases at V and 9 bases at J; junction bases unmatched: 12. CDR1 is MNHNY, CDR2 SVGAGI, per germline (reference sequence). CDR3 region: CASSLGRLAGAAEQFF. The CDR3 bases are TGTGCCAGCAGCCTCGGCCGACTAGCGGGAGCTGCTGAGCAGTTCTTC.

The chain links TRBV5-1 to TRBJ1-3; no reliable D call. Germline V gene lookup returns CDR1 SGHRS and CDR2 YFSETQ. Trimming shortened V by 4 bases and J by 0 bases, and 8 bases separated the two germline ends. The CDR3 spans 14 residues. The CDR3: CASSGQLSGNTIYF. CDR3 in DNA: TGCGCCAGCAGCGGGCAGCTCTCTGGAAACACCATATATTTT. The whole variable domain, remainder taken from reference TRBV5-1 and TRBJ1-3, is KAGVTQTPRYLIKTRGQQVTLSCSPISGHRSVSWYQQTPGQGLQFLFEYFSETQRNKGNFPGRFSGRQFSNSRSEMNVSTLELGDSALYLCASSGQLSGNTIYFGEGSWLTVV.

The rearrangement uses TRBV5-4 and TRBJ1-1, with 7 bases that match TRBD1. The CDR3 runs 14 residues. V lost 3 bases and J lost 1; bases outside the gene matches: 3. Germline V CDR1 and CDR2: SGHNT, YYREEE (reference sequence). The CDR3: CASSWGQQNTEAFF. As DNA, the CDR3 is TGTGCCAGCAGCTGGGGACAGCAGAACACTGAAGCTTTCTTT.

The chain employs TRBV2 and TRBJ2-3; 8 nucleotides agree with TRBD2. CDR3 size: 16 residues. Germline V lookup: CDR1 SNHLY, CDR2 FYNNEI. After removal of 3 bases from V and 5 bases from J, the junction contained 10 bases not matched to a gene. DNA for the CDR3: TGTGCCAGCAGTGAGTTCCGCGGCGGGGGGAGAGATACGCAGTATTTT. Amino acids: CASSEFRGGGRDTQYF.

V and J are TRBV28 and TRBJ1-2, with 10 bases identical to TRBD1. Germline loops: CDR1 MDHEN, CDR2 SYDVKM. J gave up 4 bases and V 4 bases, and 6 bases lay outside the gene matches. The CDR3 has 15 residues. CDR3 amino acids: CASSSPTGGSYGYTF. CDR3 sequence (DNA): TGTGCCAGCAGTTCCCCGACAGGGGGCAGCTATGGCTACACCTTC.

The CDR3 nucleotides read TGTGCCAGCAGTCCCGGGACAGTTAAAAACATTCAGTACTTC. Amino acid sequence: CASSPGTVKNIQYF. The J gene is TRBJ2-4, the V gene TRBV28; TRBD1 matches 7 bases. The length of the CDR3 is 14 residues. J lost 4 bases, V lost 5 bases, and 5 bases had no gene match. In germline, CDR1 is MDHEN, CDR2 SYDVKM.

The chain has TRBV5-1 and TRBJ2-5; maybe TRBD1 (5 bases). The germline V gene encodes CDR1 SGHRS and CDR2 YFSETQ. V was clipped by 4 bases and J by 0 bases, with 13 bases between them. The length of the CDR3 is 15 residues. Here the CDR3 DNA reads TGCGCCAGCAGCGGGAAAACAGGATACCAAGAGACCCAGTACTTC. This codes for CASSGKTGYQETQYF.